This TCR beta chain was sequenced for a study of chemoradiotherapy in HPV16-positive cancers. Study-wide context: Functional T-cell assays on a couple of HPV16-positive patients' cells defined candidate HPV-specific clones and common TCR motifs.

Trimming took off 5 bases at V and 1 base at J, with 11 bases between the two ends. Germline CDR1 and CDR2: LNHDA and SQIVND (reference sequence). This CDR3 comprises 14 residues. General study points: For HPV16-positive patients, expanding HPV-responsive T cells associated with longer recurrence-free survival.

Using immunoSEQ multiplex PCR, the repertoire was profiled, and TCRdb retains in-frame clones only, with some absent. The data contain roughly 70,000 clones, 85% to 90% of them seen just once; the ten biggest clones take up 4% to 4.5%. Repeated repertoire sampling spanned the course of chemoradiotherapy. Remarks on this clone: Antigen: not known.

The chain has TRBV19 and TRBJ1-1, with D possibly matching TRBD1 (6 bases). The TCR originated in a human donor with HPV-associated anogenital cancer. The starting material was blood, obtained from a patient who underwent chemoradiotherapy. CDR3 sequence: CASSVLQGNTEAFF. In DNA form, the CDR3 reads TGTGCCAGTAGTGTTCTACAGGGGAACACTGAAGCTTTCTTT.